Each of the 18 T cell receptor beta chains below was sequenced from the same sample in a study of cytomegalovirus exposure and HLA in healthy donors. Assay used: immunoSEQ multiplex PCR; TCRdb lists only in-frame clones, some missing. The data contain fewer than 130,000 clones, about nine tenths of them singletons. Sequenced sample: PBMCs. The receptors here all came from a woman between 18 and 29 years old in good health and CMV-seronegative.

In this sample, this clone turned up once. The rearrangement uses TRBV6-1 and TRBJ2-7; 9 bases agree with TRBD1. The CDR3 is 14 residues long. Germline CDR1 reads MNHNS; CDR2 reads SASEGT. Unmatched junction bases numbered 7, after V lost 8 bases and J lost 2 bases. CDR3 DNA: TGTGCCAGCTTGGATAGGGACAGGGCCTACGAGCAGTACTTC. Translated: CASLDRDRAYEQYF.

V is TRBV10-3 and J is TRBJ1-4; maybe TRBD1 (5 bases). This CDR3 has 16 residues. Trimming pared 4 bases from V and 6 bases from J, leaving 18 bases between. The germline V gene encodes CDR1 ENHRY and CDR2 SYGVKD. The CDR3 sequence is CAISATQGLLDEKLFF. The CDR3 DNA reads TGTGCCATCAGTGCGACCCAGGGATTACTCGATGAAAAACTGTTTTTT.

The chain carries TRBV7-2 and TRBJ1-6, with D uncertain. The length of the CDR3 is 14 residues. CDR1 is SGHTA, CDR2 FQGNSA, per germline. V gave up 5 bases and J gave up 7 bases, with 12 bases separating them. This CDR3 is CASSVQIPNSPLHF. In DNA form, the CDR3 reads TGTGCCAGCAGCGTACAGATACCCAATTCACCCCTCCACTTT.

The CDR3 loop is CASSSDRVGYTF. CDR3 nucleotides: TGTGCCAGCAGTTCCGACAGGGTTGGCTACACCTTC. This rearrangement joins TRBV28 to TRBJ1-2; 7 bases match TRBD1. This CDR3 region has 12 residues. V was clipped by 4 bases and J by 7 bases; unmatched bases: 3. Germline V gene data show CDR1 as MDHEN and CDR2 as SYDVKM.

This clone was found once. The V and J genes are TRBV11-3 and TRBJ2-3; D ambiguous. V gave up 5 bases and J gave up 4 bases, with 13 bases separating them. The germline V gene has CDR1 SGHNT and CDR2 YENEEA. This CDR3 contains 14 residues. DNA for the CDR3: TGTGCCAGCAGCCCTAGGTGGAGTCCAGATACGCAGTATTTT. Residues: CASSPRWSPDTQYF.

The rearrangement links TRBV7-2 to TRBJ2-5; 7 nucleotides align to TRBD1. CDR1 and CDR2 from the germline V gene are SGHTA and FQGNSA. The CDR3 consists of 14 residues. Trimming cost V 5 bases and J 2 bases; bases outside gene matches: 5. The CDR3 region has the DNA TGTGCCAGCAGCGTACAGACAGGGCAAGAGACCCAGTACTTC. The encoded protein is CASSVQTGQETQYF. Drawing the rest from reference TRBV7-2 and TRBJ2-5, the complete variable domain is GAGVSQSPSNKVTEKGKDVELRCDPISGHTALYWYRQSLGQGLEFLIYFQGNSAPDKSGLPSDRFSAERTGGSVSTLTIQRTQQEDSAVYLCASSVQTGQETQYFGPGTRLLVL.

The V gene is TRBV4-1, the J gene TRBJ2-1; the D is unclear. Trimming took off 4 bases at V and 3 bases at J, with 13 bases between the two ends. The CDR3 has 15 residues. Per the germline V gene, CDR1 is MGHRA and CDR2 is YSYEKL. The CDR3 loop is CASSPSLRSYNEQFF. The CDR3 bases are TGCGCCAGCAGCCCCTCACTCCGGAGCTACAATGAGCAGTTCTTC.

This chain joins TRBV19 and TRBJ2-5, with 7 bases that match TRBD1. CDR1 and CDR2 (germline): LNHDA, SQIVND (reference sequence). The CDR3 loop spans 15 amino acids. V lost 10 bases and J lost 5; bases outside the gene matches: 16. The CDR3 sequence: CATKRRDVRGETQYF. The DNA of the CDR3 is TGTGCCACCAAGCGCCGGGACGTCAGGGGGGAGACCCAGTACTTC.

The rearrangement links TRBV5-8 to TRBJ2-7, with unresolved D. V shed 0 bases and J shed 0 bases, with 4 bases lying between them. The CDR3 is 13 amino acids. CDR1 and CDR2 from the germline V gene are SGHTS and YDEGEE. As DNA, the CDR3 is TGTGCCAGCAGCTTGGCCAGCTCCTACGAGCAGTACTTC. Amino acids: CASSLASSYEQYF.

This chain's CDR3 is CASSRRDRLFSGANVLTF. CDR3 DNA: TGTGCCAGCTCACGGAGGGACAGATTGTTCTCTGGGGCCAACGTCCTGACTTTC. The chain has TRBV18 and TRBJ2-6; TRBD1 might be the D (7 bases). Deletions cut 4 bases from V and 0 bases from J, with 16 bases between. Germline V gene data show CDR1 as KGHSH and CDR2 as LQKENI. The length of the CDR3 is 18 residues.

The CDR3 nucleotides read TGTGCCAGCAGTTCCGTCGCTCCCCAGGTATATGAGCAGTTCTTC. It is translated as CASSSVAPQVYEQFF. V is TRBV6-5 and J is TRBJ2-1; D is uncertain. Germline CDR1 MNHEY, CDR2 SVGAGI. The CDR3 is 15 residues long. The V gene lost 4 bases and the J gene lost 8 bases, with 18 bases spanning the gap.

The chain has TRBV10-3 and TRBJ2-2; TRBD1 might be the D (5 bases). V was pared by 3 bases and J by 6 bases, with 17 bases between. Germline V gene data show CDR1 as ENHRY and CDR2 as SYGVKD. The CDR3 runs 16 residues. DNA of the CDR3: TGTGCCATCAGTGACCCACGCGCCAGGGTGTCCGGGGAGCTGTTTTTT. This translates into CAISDPRARVSGELFF.

The gene calls are TRBV4-3 and TRBJ1-1, with D perhaps matching TRBD1 (5 bases). The V and J ends lost 0 bases and 3 bases respectively, with 11 bases between them. CDR3 length: 15 amino acids. Germline CDR1 reads LGHNA; CDR2 reads YSLEER. CDR3 sequence (DNA): TGCGCCAGCAGCCAAGATCCTGGCAGGGACACTGAAGCTTTCTTT. Translating gives CASSQDPGRDTEAFF.

J is TRBJ2-2 and V is TRBV5-1, with D perhaps TRBD2 (5 bases). Deletions cut 4 bases from V and 3 bases from J, with 13 bases between. This CDR3 region has 15 residues. The germline CDR1 and CDR2 sequences are SGHRS and YFSETQ. As DNA, the CDR3 is TGCGCCAGCAGCCCCCAGTCAGCGGACACCGGGGAGCTGTTTTTT. Protein sequence: CASSPQSADTGELFF.

This chain connects TRBV9 to TRBJ2-3, with 10 bases lining up with TRBD1. After removal of 4 bases from V and 4 bases from J, the junction contained 9 bases not matched to a gene. The CDR3 consists of 16 residues. Germline V lookup: CDR1 SGDLS, CDR2 YYNGEE. CDR3 bases: TGTGCCAGCAGCCCGTTCGGGACAGGGGATCCAGATACGCAGTATTTT. As protein: CASSPFGTGDPDTQYF.

A word on this clone: The junction differs from germline at one of its ends, possibly a read error. J is TRBJ2-6 and V is TRBV18, with TRBD1 identical over 8 bases. CDR3 length equals 18 residues. CDR1 KGHSH and CDR2 LQKENI come from the germline V gene. The CDR3 loop reads CASSSPGQELSGANVLTF. The CDR3, as DNA: TGTGCCAGCTCATCACCGGGACAGGAACTCTCTGGGGCCAACGTCCTGACTTTC.

This chain joins TRBV10-1 and TRBJ2-7; D not resolved. The length of the CDR3 is 14 residues. In germline, CDR1 is WNHNN, CDR2 SYGVQD (reference sequence). V lost 0 bases and J 5 bases, leaving 11 bases between the germline ends. The CDR3 sequence: CASSESEQHHEQYF. Written as DNA, the CDR3 is TGCGCCAGCAGTGAGTCCGAACAGCACCACGAGCAGTACTTC.

V is TRBV7-2 and J is TRBJ2-2; TRBD2 agrees at 8 bases. CDR1 and CDR2 from the germline V gene are SGHTA and FQGNSA. J was trimmed by 2 bases and V by 3 bases; bases with no gene match: 8. This CDR3 region has 17 residues. This chain's CDR3 is CASSFYRGGPNTGELFF. The CDR3 DNA is TGTGCCAGCAGCTTCTACCGGGGGGGACCTAACACCGGGGAGCTGTTTTTT. The complete variable domain, with remaining parts taken from reference TRBV7-2 and TRBJ2-2, reads GAGVSQSPSNKVTEKGKDVELRCDPISGHTALYWYRQSLGQGLEFLIYFQGNSAPDKSGLPSDRFSAERTGGSVSTLTIQRTQQEDSAVYLCASSFYRGGPNTGELFFGEGSRLTVL.